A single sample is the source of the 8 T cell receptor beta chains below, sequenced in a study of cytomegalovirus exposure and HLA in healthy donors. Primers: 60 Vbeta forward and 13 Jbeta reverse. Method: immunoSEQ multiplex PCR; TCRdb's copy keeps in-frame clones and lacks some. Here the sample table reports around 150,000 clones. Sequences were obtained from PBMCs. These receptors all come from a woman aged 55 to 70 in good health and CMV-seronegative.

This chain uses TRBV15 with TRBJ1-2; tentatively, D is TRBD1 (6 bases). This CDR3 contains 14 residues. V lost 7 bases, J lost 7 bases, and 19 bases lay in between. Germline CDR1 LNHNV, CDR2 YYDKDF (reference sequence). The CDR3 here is CATTPGGGVSGYTF. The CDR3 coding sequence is TGTGCCACCACCCCGGGAGGGGGGGTGAGTGGCTACACCTTC.

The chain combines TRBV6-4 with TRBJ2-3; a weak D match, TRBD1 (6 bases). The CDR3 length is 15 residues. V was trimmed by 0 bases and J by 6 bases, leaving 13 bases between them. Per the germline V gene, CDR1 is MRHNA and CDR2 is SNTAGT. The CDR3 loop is CASSDSQGRVDTQYF. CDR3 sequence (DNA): TGTGCCAGCAGTGACTCCCAGGGGCGTGTTGATACGCAGTATTTT.

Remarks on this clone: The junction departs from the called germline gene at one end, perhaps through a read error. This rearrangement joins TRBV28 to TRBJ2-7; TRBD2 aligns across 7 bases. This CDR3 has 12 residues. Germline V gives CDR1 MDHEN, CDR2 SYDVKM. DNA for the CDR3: TGTGCCAGCAGTTTGGCCTTCGGGACTACGAGCTTC. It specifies CASSLAFGTTSF.

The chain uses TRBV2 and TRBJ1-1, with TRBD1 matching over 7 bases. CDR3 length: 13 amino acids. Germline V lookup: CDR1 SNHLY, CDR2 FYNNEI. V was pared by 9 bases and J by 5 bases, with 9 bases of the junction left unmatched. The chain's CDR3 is CARTKGARTEAFF. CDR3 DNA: TGTGCCAGGACGAAGGGGGCGCGGACTGAAGCTTTCTTT.

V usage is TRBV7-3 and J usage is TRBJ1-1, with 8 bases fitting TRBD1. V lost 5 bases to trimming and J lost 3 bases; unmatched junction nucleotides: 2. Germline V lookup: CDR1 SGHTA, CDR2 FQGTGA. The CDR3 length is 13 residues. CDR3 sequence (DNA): TGTGCCAGCAGCCAGACAGGGGACACTGAAGCTTTCTTT. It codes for CASSQTGDTEAFF.

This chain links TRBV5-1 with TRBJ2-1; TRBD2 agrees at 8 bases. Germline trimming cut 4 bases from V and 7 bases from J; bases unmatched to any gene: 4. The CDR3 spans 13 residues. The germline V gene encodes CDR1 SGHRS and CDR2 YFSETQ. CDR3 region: CASSGIAGNEQFF. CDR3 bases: TGCGCCAGCAGCGGGATAGCGGGGAATGAGCAGTTCTTC. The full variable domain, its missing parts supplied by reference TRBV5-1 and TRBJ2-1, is KAGVTQTPRYLIKTRGQQVTLSCSPISGHRSVSWYQQTPGQGLQFLFEYFSETQRNKGNFPGRFSGRQFSNSRSEMNVSTLELGDSALYLCASSGIAGNEQFFGPGTRLTVL.

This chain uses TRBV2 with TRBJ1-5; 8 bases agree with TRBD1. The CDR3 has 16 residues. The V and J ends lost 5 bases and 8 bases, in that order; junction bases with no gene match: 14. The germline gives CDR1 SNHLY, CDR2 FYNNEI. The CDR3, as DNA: TGTGCCAGCAGTCTATTTGGCGGACAGGGAGGGAAGCCCCAGCATTTT. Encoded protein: CASSLFGGQGGKPQHF.

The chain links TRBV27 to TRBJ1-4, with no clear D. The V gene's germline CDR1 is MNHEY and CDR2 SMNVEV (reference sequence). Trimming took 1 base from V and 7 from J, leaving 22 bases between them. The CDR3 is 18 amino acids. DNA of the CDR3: TGTGCCAGCAGTTTATTCTACAGTGATGGTTCCGAAAGTGAAAAACTGTTTTTT. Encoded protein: CASSLFYSDGSESEKLFF.